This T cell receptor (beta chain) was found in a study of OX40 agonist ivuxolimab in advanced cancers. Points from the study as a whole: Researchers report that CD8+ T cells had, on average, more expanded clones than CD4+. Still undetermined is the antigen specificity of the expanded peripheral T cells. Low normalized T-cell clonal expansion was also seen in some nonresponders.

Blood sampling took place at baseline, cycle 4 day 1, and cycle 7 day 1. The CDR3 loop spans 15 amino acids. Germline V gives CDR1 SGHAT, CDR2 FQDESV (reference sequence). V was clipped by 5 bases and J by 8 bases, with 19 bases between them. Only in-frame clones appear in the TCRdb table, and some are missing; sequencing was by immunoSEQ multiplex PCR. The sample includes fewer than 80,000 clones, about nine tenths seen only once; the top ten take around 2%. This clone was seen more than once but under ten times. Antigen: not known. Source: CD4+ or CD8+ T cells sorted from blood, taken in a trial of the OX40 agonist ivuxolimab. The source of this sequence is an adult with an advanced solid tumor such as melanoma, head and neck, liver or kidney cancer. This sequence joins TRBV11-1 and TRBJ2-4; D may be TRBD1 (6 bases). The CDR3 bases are TGTGCCAGCAGCCTGGGACAAGGGGGAATGGACATTCAGTACTTC. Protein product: CASSLGQGGMDIQYF.